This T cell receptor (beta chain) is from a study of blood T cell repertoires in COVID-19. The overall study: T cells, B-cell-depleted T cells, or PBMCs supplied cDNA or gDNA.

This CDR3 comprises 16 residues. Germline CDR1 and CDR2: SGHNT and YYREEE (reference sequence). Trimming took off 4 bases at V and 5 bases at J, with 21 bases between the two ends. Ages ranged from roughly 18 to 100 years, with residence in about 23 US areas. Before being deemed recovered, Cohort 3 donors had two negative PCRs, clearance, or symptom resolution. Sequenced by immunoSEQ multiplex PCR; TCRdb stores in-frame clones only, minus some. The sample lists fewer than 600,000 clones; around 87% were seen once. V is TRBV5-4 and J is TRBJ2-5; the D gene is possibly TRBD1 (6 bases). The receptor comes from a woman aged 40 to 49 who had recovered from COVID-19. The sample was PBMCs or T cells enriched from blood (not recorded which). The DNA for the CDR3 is TGTGCCAGCAGCCTCCGATCCCAGGGGCGGATGGAGACCCAGTACTTC. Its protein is CASSLRSQGRMETQYF.